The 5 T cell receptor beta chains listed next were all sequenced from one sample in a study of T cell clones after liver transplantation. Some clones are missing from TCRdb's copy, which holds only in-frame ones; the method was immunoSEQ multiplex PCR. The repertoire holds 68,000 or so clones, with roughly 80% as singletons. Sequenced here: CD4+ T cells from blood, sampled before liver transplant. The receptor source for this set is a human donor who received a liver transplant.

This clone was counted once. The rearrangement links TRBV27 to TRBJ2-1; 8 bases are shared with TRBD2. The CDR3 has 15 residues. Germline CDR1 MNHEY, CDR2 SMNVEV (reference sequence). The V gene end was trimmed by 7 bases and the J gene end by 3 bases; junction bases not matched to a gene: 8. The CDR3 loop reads CASIPFGRDYNEQFF. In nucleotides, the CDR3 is TGTGCCAGCATTCCTTTCGGGAGGGACTACAATGAGCAGTTCTTC.

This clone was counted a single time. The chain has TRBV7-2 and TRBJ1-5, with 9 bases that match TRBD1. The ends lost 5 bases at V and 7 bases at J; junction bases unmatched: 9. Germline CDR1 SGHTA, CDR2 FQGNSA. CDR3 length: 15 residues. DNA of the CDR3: TGTGCCAGCAGCCCGGGGACAGGGAAGGGACAGCCCCAGCATTTT. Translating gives CASSPGTGKGQPQHF.

CDR3 loop: CASSPSTGLNTEAFF. DNA of the CDR3: TGTGCCAGCTCACCGTCGACAGGGTTGAACACTGAAGCTTTCTTT. This rearrangement joins TRBV18 to TRBJ1-1, with TRBD1 identical over 7 bases. V shed 3 bases, J shed 0 bases, and the junction held 4 bases outside the gene matches. Germline V gene data show CDR1 as KGHSH and CDR2 as LQKENI. CDR3 length: 15 amino acids.

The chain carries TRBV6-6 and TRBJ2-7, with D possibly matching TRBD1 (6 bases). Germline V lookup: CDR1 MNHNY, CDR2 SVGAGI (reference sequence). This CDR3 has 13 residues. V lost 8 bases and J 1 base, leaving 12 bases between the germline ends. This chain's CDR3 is CASGQGMSYEQYF. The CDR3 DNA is TGTGCCAGCGGGCAGGGGATGTCCTACGAGCAGTACTTC.

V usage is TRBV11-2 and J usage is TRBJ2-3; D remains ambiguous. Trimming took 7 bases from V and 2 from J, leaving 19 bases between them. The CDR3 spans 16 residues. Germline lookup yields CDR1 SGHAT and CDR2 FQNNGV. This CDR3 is CASIVKGLTDTDTQYF. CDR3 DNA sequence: TGTGCCAGCATCGTTAAAGGTCTTACCGACACAGATACGCAGTATTTT.